The 14 T cell receptor beta chains listed next were all sequenced from one sample in a study of control samples from healthy donors and cancer patients. Method: immunoSEQ multiplex PCR; TCRdb's copy keeps in-frame clones and lacks some. The sample has 150,000 to 200,000 clones; 91% are singletons. Specimen: blood. These receptors originate from a woman between 25 and 40 years old in good health.

CDR3 DNA sequence: TGTGCCAGCAGTAGTGACAGGGCCCCGAACACTGAAGCTTTCTTT. It yields the protein CASSSDRAPNTEAFF. This chain uses TRBV6-5 with TRBJ1-1; TRBD1 aligns across 7 bases. Per germline, CDR1 MNHEY and CDR2 SVGAGI. This CDR3 comprises 15 residues. V was clipped by 5 bases and J by 1 base; unmatched bases: 7.

The chain combines TRBV11-2 with TRBJ1-1; D is undetermined. CDR3 length: 13 amino acids. The ends were cut back, 4 bases at V and 1 base at J, with 7 bases in the middle. The V gene's germline CDR1 is SGHAT and CDR2 FQNNGV. The CDR3 DNA reads TGTGCCAGCAGCTGGAGGAGGAACACTGAAGCTTTCTTT. It specifies CASSWRRNTEAFF.

CDR3 bases: TGTGCCAGCAGTTACGTTAGCGGGGGGGCGTCCGAGCAGTACTTC. It translates to CASSYVSGGASEQYF. The chain couples TRBV6-5 to TRBJ2-7, with TRBD2 identical over 11 bases. Germline V CDR1 and CDR2: MNHEY, SVGAGI. After removal of 2 bases from V and 6 bases from J, the junction contained 6 bases not matched to a gene. The CDR3 covers 15 residues.

J is TRBJ2-3 and V is TRBV19, with 11 nucleotides matching TRBD2. There are 15 residues in the CDR3. Germline V gene data show CDR1 as LNHDA and CDR2 as SQIVND (reference sequence). The junction had 4 bases not matched to a gene; V was cut back by 4 bases and J by 4 bases. As DNA, the CDR3 is TGTGCCAGTAGTACCCAGACTAGCGGGGCAGATACGCAGTATTTT. Protein product: CASSTQTSGADTQYF. The whole variable domain, remainder taken from reference TRBV19 and TRBJ2-3, is DGGITQSPKYLFRKEGQNVTLSCEQNLNHDAMYWYRQDPGQGLRLIYYSQIVNDFQKGDIAEGYSVSREKKESFPLTVTSAQKNPTAFYLCASSTQTSGADTQYFGPGTRLTVL.

V is TRBV19 and J is TRBJ1-5, with 8 nucleotides matching TRBD1. This CDR3 is built from 14 residues. The V gene's germline CDR1 is LNHDA and CDR2 SQIVND (reference sequence). V lost 5 bases, J lost 10 bases, and 10 bases stayed unmatched. The CDR3 sequence: CASSPRDRLVPQHF. In DNA, the CDR3 is TGTGCCAGTAGTCCGCGGGACAGGTTAGTTCCCCAGCATTTT.

The genes are TRBV28 and TRBJ1-1; 7 nucleotides agree with TRBD1. CDR1 MDHEN and CDR2 SYDVKM come from the germline V gene. CDR3 length: 14 amino acids. V shed 8 bases, J shed 1 base, and the junction held 7 bases outside the gene matches. For the CDR3, the DNA is TGTGCCAGCCGAGAGGGGGCAACGAACACTGAAGCTTTCTTT. It is translated as CASREGATNTEAFF.

The genes are TRBV5-4 and TRBJ2-7; the match to TRBD2 covers 11 bases. The CDR3 has 15 residues. The V segment lost 4 bases and the J segment 3 bases; nucleotides outside the gene matches: 6. In germline, CDR1 is SGHNT, CDR2 YYREEE (reference sequence). Here the CDR3 DNA reads TGTGCCAGCAGCCCATCTAGCGGGAGGCACTACGAGCAGTACTTC. Translating it yields CASSPSSGRHYEQYF. Using reference TRBV5-4 and TRBJ2-7 for the parts outside the CDR3, the full variable domain is ETGVTQSPTHLIKTRGQQVTLRCSSQSGHNTVSWYQQALGQGPQFIFQYYREEENGRGNFPPRFSGLQFPNYSSELNVNALELDDSALYLCASSPSSGRHYEQYFGPGTRLTVT.

This clone showed up just a few times. CDR3 in amino acids: CASSFFVPGGQGSTEAFF. The CDR3 DNA follows: TGTGCCAGCAGTTTCTTTGTCCCCGGGGGGCAAGGGAGCACTGAAGCTTTCTTT. V and J are TRBV28 and TRBJ1-1; D is perhaps TRBD1 (6 bases). This CDR3 spans 18 amino acids. The germline V and J ends were trimmed by 3 bases and 4 bases, with 24 bases remaining between them. Per the germline V gene, CDR1 is MDHEN and CDR2 is SYDVKM. Using reference TRBV28 and TRBJ1-1 for the parts outside the CDR3, the full variable domain is DVKVTQSSRYLVKRTGEKVFLECVQDMDHENMFWYRQDPGLGLRLIYFSYDVKMKEKGDIPEGYSVSREKKERFSLILESASTNQTSMYLCASSFFVPGGQGSTEAFFGQGTRLTVV.

The chain combines TRBV14 with TRBJ2-3; D possibly corresponds to TRBD1 (5 bases). Germline loops: CDR1 SGHDN, CDR2 FVKESK. This CDR3 is built from 13 residues. Trimming shortened V by 4 bases and J by 0 bases, and 5 bases separated the two germline ends. The chain's CDR3 is CASSRQSTDTQYF. CDR3 nucleotide sequence: TGTGCCAGCAGCCGACAGAGCACAGATACGCAGTATTTT.

The J gene is TRBJ1-4, the V gene TRBV9; TRBD1 matches at 10 bases. Trimming cost V 2 bases and J 3 bases; bases outside gene matches: 1. Germline V CDR1 and CDR2: SGDLS, YYNGEE. The length of the CDR3 is 15 residues. The CDR3 protein is CASSVGQGANEKLFF. CDR3 nucleotide sequence: TGTGCCAGCAGCGTCGGACAGGGGGCTAATGAAAAACTGTTTTTT.

The chain has TRBV6-5 and TRBJ1-4, with unresolved D. The length of the CDR3 is 15 residues. V lost 5 bases and J lost 0, with 10 bases in between. Germline V gives CDR1 MNHEY, CDR2 SVGAGI. CDR3 DNA: TGTGCCAGCAGTATCCGGGCCTCAACTAATGAAAAACTGTTTTTT. This codes for CASSIRASTNEKLFF.

The chain employs TRBV6-2 or TRBV6-3 and TRBJ2-2; D may be TRBD1 (5 bases). The V and J ends lost 4 bases and 2 bases respectively, with 5 bases between them. The germline V gene has CDR1 MNHEY and CDR2 SVGEGT. The CDR3 contains 13 residues. CDR3: CASSWTNTGELFF. CDR3 DNA: TGTGCCAGCAGTTGGACAAACACCGGGGAGCTGTTTTTT.

The chain joins TRBV24-1 to TRBJ1-5; the D gene is possibly TRBD1 (5 bases). This CDR3 comprises 13 residues. Germline CDR1 and CDR2: KGHDR and SFDVKD. Between the trimmed V and J ends, which lost 10 bases and 7 bases, there was a span of 16 bases. CDR3 residues: CATQEGQGQPQHF. In DNA form, the CDR3 reads TGTGCCACACAAGAAGGGCAGGGCCAGCCCCAGCATTTT.

The chain is built from TRBV4-3 and TRBJ2-1; D might be TRBD2 (5 bases). V was trimmed by 0 bases and J by 8 bases, leaving 14 bases between them. From germline, CDR1 is LGHNA and CDR2 YSLEER. This CDR3 comprises 15 residues. DNA for the CDR3: TGCGCCAGCAGCCAAGATTCGGTAGTGCGGGATGAGCAGTTCTTC. Protein sequence: CASSQDSVVRDEQFF.